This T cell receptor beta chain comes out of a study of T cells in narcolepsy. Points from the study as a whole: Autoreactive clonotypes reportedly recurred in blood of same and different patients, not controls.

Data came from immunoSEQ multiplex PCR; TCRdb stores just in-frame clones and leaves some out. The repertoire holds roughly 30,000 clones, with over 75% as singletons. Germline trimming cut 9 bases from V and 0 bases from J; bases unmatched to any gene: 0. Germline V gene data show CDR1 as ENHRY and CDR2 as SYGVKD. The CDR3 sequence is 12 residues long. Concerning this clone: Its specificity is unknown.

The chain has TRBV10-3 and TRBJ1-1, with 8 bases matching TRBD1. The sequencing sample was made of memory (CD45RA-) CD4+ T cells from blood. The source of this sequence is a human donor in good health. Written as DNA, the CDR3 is TGTGCCATACAGGGGGTGAACACTGAAGCTTTCTTT. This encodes CAIQGVNTEAFF.